This T cell receptor beta chain originates from a study of cytomegalovirus exposure and HLA in healthy donors. Study results and caveats: A later analysis found most CMV-associated TCR beta chains apparently HLA-restricted. In a later analysis, TCR beta V- and J-gene trimming was associated with a missense DCLRE1C variant. According to an earlier analysis, most TCR beta V segments yielded productive rearrangements about 87% or about 30% of the time.

PCR was performed using 60 Vbeta and 13 Jbeta primers. Here immunoSEQ multiplex PCR was the method, and the copy in TCRdb shows in-frame clones only, minus some. The sample lists about 130,000 clones, approximately 89% seen once, with about 6.7% in the top ten. Note on this clone: Its antigen is currently unknown.

The sequence was collected from a woman aged 25 to 39 in good health and CMV-seropositive. What was sequenced was PBMCs.

The CDR3 bases are TGTGCCAGCAGCTTAGGCAGTTGGGGGAGGTCGAAAACTGAAGCTTTCTTT. It specifies CASSLGSWGRSKTEAFF. This sequence joins TRBV13 and TRBJ1-1; possibly TRBD1 for D (5 bases). The CDR3 loop spans 17 amino acids. Trimming shortened V by 0 bases and J by 5 bases, and 19 bases separated the two germline ends. Germline assignment: CDR1 PRHDT and CDR2 FYEKMQ (reference sequence).